This passage covers 18 T cell receptor beta chains from one sample sequenced in a study of CD4 T cell repertoires in COVID-19. No culture step preceded sequencing of the ex vivo isolated memory T cells. Measured with immunoSEQ multiplex PCR; TCRdb has only the in-frame clones, and not every one. This repertoire shows fewer than 30,000 clones, 93% found once; its top ten account for around 0.66%. The sample in question was circulating follicular helper CD4+ T cells (cTfh) from blood, obtained before the COVID-19 pandemic. Source of these receptors: a human donor who had COVID-19.

The V gene is TRBV18, the J gene TRBJ1-1; D is ambiguous. This CDR3 contains 14 residues. Germline CDR1 is KGHSH and CDR2 is LQKENI. V was trimmed by 6 bases and J by 4 bases, leaving 15 bases between them. CDR3 bases: TGTGCCAGCTCTCCTTTCCGAGAGGGCACTGAAGCTTTCTTT. Its protein is CASSPFREGTEAFF.

V usage is TRBV6-6 and J usage is TRBJ1-5; 10 bases match TRBD1. After removal of 6 bases from V and 4 bases from J, the junction contained 9 bases not matched to a gene. There are 16 residues in the CDR3. Looked up from germline, CDR1 is MNHNY and CDR2 is SVGAGI (reference sequence). CDR3 in DNA: TGTGCCAGCAGCCCTCGGACAGGGGGATTAAATCAGCCCCAGCATTTT. It encodes CASSPRTGGLNQPQHF.

The chain carries TRBV18 and TRBJ2-6; 10 bases map to TRBD1. CDR1 and CDR2 (germline): KGHSH, LQKENI. CDR3 size: 16 residues. V dropped 2 bases and J dropped 2; count of bases not matched to a gene: 0. CDR3 coding DNA: TGTGCCAGCTCACCAGGGACAGGGGCTGGGGCCAACGTCCTGACTTTC. It translates to CASSPGTGAGANVLTF.

The J gene is TRBJ2-7, the V gene TRBV11-2; perhaps TRBD1 as D (6 bases). Germline loops: CDR1 SGHAT, CDR2 FQNNGV. The V and J ends lost 4 bases and 3 bases respectively, with 16 bases between them. The CDR3 runs 15 residues. CDR3 protein: CASSSGTHTFYEQYF. The CDR3 DNA sequence: TGTGCCAGCAGCTCCGGGACACACACATTCTACGAGCAGTACTTC.

The chain employs TRBV19 and TRBJ2-1; no reliable D call. V dropped 0 bases and J dropped 6 bases, with 9 bases sitting between them. The CDR3 runs to 14 residues. The germline gives CDR1 LNHDA, CDR2 SQIVND (reference sequence). CDR3 region: CASSIDLSGNEQFF. In nucleotides, the CDR3 is TGTGCCAGTAGTATAGATCTATCGGGCAATGAGCAGTTCTTC.

V usage is TRBV28 and J usage is TRBJ2-3; no reliable D call. Germline assignment: CDR1 MDHEN and CDR2 SYDVKM. The CDR3 has 13 amino acids. Trimming shortened V by 6 bases and J by 8 bases, and 15 bases separated the two germline ends. CDR3 sequence (DNA): TGTGCCAGCAGCGCCGACTTCCTGGGTACGCAGTATTTT. Its translation: CASSADFLGTQYF.

The chain employs TRBV30 and TRBJ2-6; 7 positions agree with TRBD1. CDR3 length equals 12 residues. Germline V CDR1 and CDR2: GTSNPN, SVGIG (reference sequence). In nucleotides, the CDR3 is TGTGCGTCGGGACAGACGGCCAACGTCCTGACTTTC. The encoded protein is CASGQTANVLTF.

The V call is TRBV19, the J call TRBJ2-1; 9 bases map to TRBD2. The germline CDR1 and CDR2 sequences are LNHDA and SQIVND (reference sequence). There are 16 residues in the CDR3. V gave up 3 bases and J gave up 9 bases; unmatched junction bases: 12. The CDR3 nucleotides read TGTGCCAGTAGTATGGGGGGGAGGGCTAGCGGGACTGAGCAGTTCTTC. As protein: CASSMGGRASGTEQFF. Variable domain in full (rest from reference TRBV19 and TRBJ2-1): DGGITQSPKYLFRKEGQNVTLSCEQNLNHDAMYWYRQDPGQGLRLIYYSQIVNDFQKGDIAEGYSVSREKKESFPLTVTSAQKNPTAFYLCASSMGGRASGTEQFFGPGTRLTVL.

The rearrangement joins TRBV9 to TRBJ2-5; 8 bases map to TRBD1. V gave up 0 bases and J gave up 1 base; unmatched junction bases: 5. The CDR3 is 16 residues long. Per germline, CDR1 SGDLS and CDR2 YYNGEE. The CDR3 protein is CASSVGTGGGQETQYF. CDR3 nucleotide sequence: TGTGCCAGCAGCGTAGGCACAGGGGGAGGCCAAGAGACCCAGTACTTC.

This chain links TRBV6-1 with TRBJ1-6; no firm D call. V lost 0 bases and J lost 0, with 9 bases in between. The CDR3 has 17 residues. The germline CDR1 and CDR2 sequences are MNHNS and SASEGT. For the CDR3, the DNA is TGTGCCAGCAGTGAAGCAGGCGGGGACTCCTATAATTCACCCCTCCACTTT. This codes for CASSEAGGDSYNSPLHF.

V gene TRBV7-9 combines with J gene TRBJ1-6, with D perhaps TRBD1 (5 bases). CDR1 is SEHNR and CDR2 is FQNEAQ in the germline V gene (reference sequence). Between the trimmed V and J ends, which lost 8 bases and 8 bases, there was a span of 19 bases. The CDR3 covers 15 residues. As DNA, the CDR3 is TGTGCCAGCGTACCTGGCGCAGCAGGGTATTCACCCCTCCACTTT. Translation gives CASVPGAAGYSPLHF.

The CDR3 nucleotides read TGTGCCAGCAGCCCTGGGGCAGGGGGCAGGGATACGCAGTATTTT. This codes for CASSPGAGGRDTQYF. The chain combines TRBV5-6 with TRBJ2-3; 8 positions agree with TRBD1. Losses at the gene ends were 4 bases for V and 6 bases for J; bases not matched to a gene: 10. Germline loops: CDR1 SGHDT, CDR2 YYEEEE. The CDR3 totals 15 residues.

The chain combines TRBV12-5 with TRBJ2-3; a possible D gene is TRBD1 (6 bases). Looked up from germline, CDR1 is LGHNT and CDR2 is FRNRAP. This CDR3 spans 14 amino acids. With 3 bases removed from V and 2 bases from J, the gap between germline ends came to 9 bases. The CDR3 nucleotides read TGTGCTAGTGGTTTAGGGGGAAACACAGATACGCAGTATTTT. It yields the protein CASGLGGNTDTQYF.

The chain has TRBV27 and TRBJ1-2; D is perhaps TRBD1 (5 bases). Germline loops: CDR1 MNHEY, CDR2 SMNVEV (reference sequence). The CDR3 totals 15 residues. V was shortened by 4 bases and J by 6 bases, with 18 bases between the two germline ends. This chain's CDR3 is CASSSRQKGFNGYTF. CDR3 DNA sequence: TGTGCCAGCAGTTCGCGACAGAAGGGCTTTAATGGCTACACCTTC.

This sequence joins TRBV5-1 and TRBJ1-1; 7 nucleotides agree with TRBD1. V lost 4 bases, J lost 2 bases, and 8 bases stayed unmatched. This CDR3 has 15 residues. The germline gives CDR1 SGHRS, CDR2 YFSETQ. The CDR3 sequence is CASSASGQVNTEAFF. The CDR3 DNA follows: TGCGCCAGCAGCGCCTCCGGACAGGTCAACACTGAAGCTTTCTTT.

V is TRBV5-6 and J is TRBJ2-7; 7 bases map to TRBD1. CDR1 and CDR2 from the germline V gene are SGHDT and YYEEEE. With V trimmed by 3 bases and J by 5 bases, 11 bases remained unmatched. The CDR3 spans 15 residues. In DNA, the CDR3 is TGTGCCAGCAGCTGGGGACAGATTAGGCTCGACGAGCAGTACTTC. Translation: CASSWGQIRLDEQYF.

This chain uses TRBV6-1 with TRBJ1-1; 7 positions agree with TRBD1. Germline trimming cut 5 bases from V and 10 bases from J; bases unmatched to any gene: 7. The CDR3 is made up of 12 amino acids. Germline V CDR1 and CDR2: MNHNS, SASEGT. CDR3 coding DNA: TGTGCCAGCAGTAGACAGGGAGCAGGAGCTTTCTTT. Protein sequence: CASSRQGAGAFF.

This clone was observed once. This rearrangement joins TRBV18 to TRBJ1-2; D remains ambiguous. Germline CDR1 KGHSH, CDR2 LQKENI. This CDR3 has 14 amino acids. Trimming took 0 bases from V and 0 from J, leaving 5 bases between them. The CDR3 coding sequence is TGTGCCAGCTCACCACCCGCAGCTAACTATGGCTACACCTTC. As protein: CASSPPAANYGYTF. Using reference TRBV18 and TRBJ1-2 for the parts outside the CDR3, the full variable domain is NAGVMQNPRHLVRRRGQEARLRCSPMKGHSHVYWYRQLPEEGLKFMVYLQKENIIDESGMPKERFSAEFPKEGPSILRIQQVVRGDSAAYFCASSPPAANYGYTFGSGTRLTVV.